The 16 T cell receptor beta chains in this list originate from one sample, sequenced in a study of shared clonotypes between healthy human individuals. Profiled with immunoSEQ multiplex PCR; TCRdb holds only in-frame clones, not every one. Seen here are millions of clones, approximately 94% observed once, and the top ten hold 0.85% to 1.3%. Naive CD8 cells comprised CD45RO-negative, CCR7-positively selected cells, excluding terminally differentiated effector memory CD45RA+ cells. What was sequenced was naive CD8+ T cells sorted from blood. Receptors were obtained from a young man in good health.

The rearrangement uses TRBV4-1 and TRBJ2-1, with 8 bases lining up with TRBD2. The CDR3 is 15 residues long. In germline, CDR1 is MGHRA, CDR2 YSYEKL. V was clipped by 5 bases and J by 3 bases; unmatched bases: 6. The CDR3 loop reads CASSAPTSGYNEQFF. The CDR3, as DNA: TGCGCCAGCAGCGCACCTACTAGCGGCTACAATGAGCAGTTCTTC.

About this clone: Other DNA sequences in this sample translate to the same CDR3. This chain uses TRBV19 with TRBJ2-5; D possibly corresponds to TRBD2 (5 bases). The V gene lost 6 bases and the J gene lost 3 bases, with 11 bases spanning the gap. This CDR3 is 13 amino acids long. CDR1 LNHDA and CDR2 SQIVND come from the germline V gene (reference sequence). As DNA, the CDR3 is TGTGCCAGTAGCCGCGACGGGGAAGAGACCCAGTACTTC. This translates into CASSRDGEETQYF.

J is TRBJ2-7 and V is TRBV7-6, with D possibly called TRBD1 or TRBD2 (5 bases each). Deletions cut 5 bases from V and 1 base from J, with 9 bases between. There are 13 residues in the CDR3. The germline gives CDR1 SGHVS, CDR2 FNYEAQ. The CDR3 reads CASSGTASYEQYF. The CDR3 DNA is TGTGCCAGCAGCGGGACGGCATCCTACGAGCAGTACTTC.

The chain couples TRBV2 to TRBJ2-3; 12 nucleotides line up with TRBD2. Per germline, CDR1 SNHLY and CDR2 FYNNEI. Unmatched junction bases numbered 6, after V lost 4 bases and J lost 1 base. The CDR3 runs 17 residues. The CDR3: CASSAASGGVGTDTQYF. The CDR3 DNA sequence: TGTGCCAGCAGTGCCGCTAGCGGGGGGGTTGGCACAGATACGCAGTATTTT.

The V and J genes are TRBV30 and TRBJ1-6, with D possibly matching TRBD1 (5 bases). V was pared by 4 bases and J by 13 bases, with 17 bases between. The CDR3 totals 13 residues. CDR1 and CDR2 from the germline V gene are GTSNPN and SVGIG (reference sequence). Written as DNA, the CDR3 is TGTGCCTGGATCGGACGGGGGGTGAGTCCCCTCCACTTT. Protein product: CAWIGRGVSPLHF.

CDR3 sequence (DNA): TGCGCCAGCAGCCCCGGGACAGGGGACTCCTACGAGCAGTACTTC. Translating gives CASSPGTGDSYEQYF. The chain uses TRBV4-3 and TRBJ2-7, with TRBD1 matching 10 bases. With 4 bases clipped from V and 0 bases from J, the junction kept 3 bases outside the gene matches. The CDR3 contains 15 residues. Germline V lookup: CDR1 LGHNA, CDR2 YSLEER.

The sample holds one count of this clone. Other DNA sequences in this sample translate to the same CDR3. V is TRBV5-6 and J is TRBJ2-7; perhaps TRBD2 as D (5 bases). The V gene's germline CDR1 is SGHDT and CDR2 YYEEEE. The CDR3 has 13 residues. V was shortened by 0 bases and J by 5 bases, with 9 bases between the two germline ends. The DNA of the CDR3 is TGTGCCAGCAGCTTGGTAGAGGGAGACGAGCAGTACTTC. Its translation: CASSLVEGDEQYF.

V gene TRBV2 combines with J gene TRBJ2-7; D perhaps matches TRBD1 (5 bases). V lost 3 bases to trimming and J lost 2 bases, with 14 bases between them. CDR3 size: 15 residues. Germline CDR1 SNHLY, CDR2 FYNNEI. The CDR3 DNA reads TGTGCCAGCAGTGAGGGTCCCAGGGTGACCTACGAGCAGTACTTC. Residues: CASSEGPRVTYEQYF.

The rearrangement joins TRBV27 to TRBJ1-6; no clear D. The CDR3 runs to 17 residues. CDR1 MNHEY and CDR2 SMNVEV come from the germline V gene (reference sequence). V was trimmed by 2 bases and J by 8 bases, leaving 19 bases between them. The CDR3 protein is CASSLNGLAIRYSPLHF. For the CDR3, the DNA is TGTGCCAGCAGTTTAAATGGTCTGGCGATACGGTATTCACCCCTCCACTTT.

This chain links TRBV10-2 with TRBJ2-7; a possible D gene is TRBD1 (5 bases). This CDR3 comprises 13 residues. Trimming stripped 5 bases from V and 3 bases from J, with 11 bases between. Per the germline V gene, CDR1 is WSHSY and CDR2 is SAAADI. The CDR3 bases are TGCGCCAGCAGTACGACAGAAAACTACGAGCAGTACTTC. Its protein is CASSTTENYEQYF.

The CDR3 is CASSVQSGGSYEQYF. Written as DNA, the CDR3 is TGTGCCAGCAGCGTACAAAGCGGGGGCTCCTACGAGCAGTACTTC. The chain couples TRBV9 to TRBJ2-7; 8 bases line up with TRBD2. Looked up from germline, CDR1 is SGDLS and CDR2 is YYNGEE. The CDR3 has 15 amino acids. The junction had 3 bases not matched to a gene; V was cut back by 1 base and J by 0 bases.

The rearrangement links TRBV9 to TRBJ2-3; the match to TRBD2 covers 7 bases. The junction had 4 bases not matched to a gene; V was cut back by 3 bases and J by 6 bases. Germline loops: CDR1 SGDLS, CDR2 YYNGEE. There are 13 residues in the CDR3. CDR3 coding DNA: TGTGCCAGCAGCGAGGGAGGGTTCGATACGCAGTATTTT. Its translation is CASSEGGFDTQYF.

This chain connects TRBV4-1 to TRBJ1-5, with D unresolved. Germline values: CDR1 MGHRA, CDR2 YSYEKL. The CDR3 is 15 residues long. Deletions cut 0 bases from V and 0 bases from J, with 6 bases between. CDR3: CASSQEQFSNQPQHF. CDR3 DNA sequence: TGCGCCAGCAGCCAAGAACAGTTTAGCAATCAGCCCCAGCATTTT.

This clone appeared a few times. Different DNA sequences within this sample yield the same CDR3. V is TRBV11-2 and J is TRBJ2-3; unclear D gene. V was trimmed by 1 base and J by 0 bases, leaving 5 bases between them. This CDR3 region has 14 residues. The germline CDR1 and CDR2 sequences are SGHAT and FQNNGV. DNA for the CDR3: TGTGCCAGCAGCTTAGTGGGTAGCACAGATACGCAGTATTTT. Protein product: CASSLVGSTDTQYF. Combining the CDR3 with reference TRBV11-2 and TRBJ2-3 gives the whole variable domain EAGVAQSPRYKIIEKRQSVAFWCNPISGHATLYWYQQILGQGPKLLIQFQNNGVVDDSQLPKDRFSAERLKGVDSTLKIQPAKLEDSAVYLCASSLVGSTDTQYFGPGTRLTVL.

The chain recombines TRBV4-3 with TRBJ1-1; D may be TRBD1 (5 bases). From germline, CDR1 is LGHNA and CDR2 YSLEER. The CDR3 is 16 residues long. The germline V and J ends were trimmed by 4 bases and 3 bases, with 18 bases remaining between them. CDR3 in DNA: TGCGCCAGCAGCCCCGATGGGACGGGAGAGGACACTGAAGCTTTCTTT. It is translated as CASSPDGTGEDTEAFF.

The chain links TRBV19 to TRBJ1-1; D ambiguous. Germline CDR1 and CDR2: LNHDA and SQIVND (reference sequence). The CDR3 length is 15 residues. Deletions cut 3 bases from V and 0 bases from J, with 11 bases between. CDR3 nucleotide sequence: TGTGCCAGTAGTATTACCGCCAATTTGAACACTGAAGCTTTCTTT. Translation: CASSITANLNTEAFF.